This section outlines one TCR beta chain sequence together with its context. V lost 3 bases, J lost 1 base, and 12 bases lay in between. Looked up from germline, CDR1 is MNHNS and CDR2 is SASEGT. The CDR3 totals 15 residues. TCRdb analysed the 5' RACE reads with MiXCR anew, one entry per CDR3 protein. The table has roughly 580,000 distinct CDR3 sequences, about a sixth seen once. This sample was taken from a study of T-cell memory formation after mild COVID-19. Sequencing used PBMCs or a T cell subset sorted from them (not recorded which). V gene TRBV6-1 combines with J gene TRBJ2-5, with D tentatively TRBD2 (6 bases). The TCR was taken from an adult woman who had mild COVID-19 (a few samples of this study predate the infection). Cell type and time point are not known. As DNA, the CDR3 is TGTGCCAGCAGTGATGGTGCGGGGACCCAAGAGACCCAGTACTTC. This sequence encodes CASSDGAGTQETQYF.